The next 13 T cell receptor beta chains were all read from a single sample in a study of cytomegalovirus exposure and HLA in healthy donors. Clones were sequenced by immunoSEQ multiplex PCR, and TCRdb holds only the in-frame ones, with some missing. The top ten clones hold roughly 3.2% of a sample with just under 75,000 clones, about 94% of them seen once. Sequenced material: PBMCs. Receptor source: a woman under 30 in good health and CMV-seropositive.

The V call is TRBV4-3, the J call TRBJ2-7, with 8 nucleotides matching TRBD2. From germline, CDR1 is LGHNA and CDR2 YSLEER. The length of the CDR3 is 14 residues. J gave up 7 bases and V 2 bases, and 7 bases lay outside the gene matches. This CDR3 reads CASSQTTSAREQYF. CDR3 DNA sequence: TGCGCCAGCAGCCAAACGACTAGCGCCCGAGAGCAGTACTTC.

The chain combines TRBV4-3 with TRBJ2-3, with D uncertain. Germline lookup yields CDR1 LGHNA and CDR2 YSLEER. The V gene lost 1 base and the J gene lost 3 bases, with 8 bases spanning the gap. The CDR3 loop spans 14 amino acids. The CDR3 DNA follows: TGCGCCAGCAGCCAAGGTAGCCCTACAGATACGCAGTATTTT. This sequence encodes CASSQGSPTDTQYF.

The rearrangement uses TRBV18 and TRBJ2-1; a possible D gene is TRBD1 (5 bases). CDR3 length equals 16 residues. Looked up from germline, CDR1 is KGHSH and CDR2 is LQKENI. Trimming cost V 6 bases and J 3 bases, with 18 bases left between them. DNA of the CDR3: TGTGCCAGCTCCCGCCAGGTTGGGGCCGACTACAATGAGCAGTTCTTC. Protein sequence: CASSRQVGADYNEQFF.

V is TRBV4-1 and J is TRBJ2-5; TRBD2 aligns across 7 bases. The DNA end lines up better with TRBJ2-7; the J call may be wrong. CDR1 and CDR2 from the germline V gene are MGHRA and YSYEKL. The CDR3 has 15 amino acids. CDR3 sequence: CASSRSRTSVYEQYF. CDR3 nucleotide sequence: TGCGCCAGCAGCCGCTCAAGGACTAGTGTCTACGAGCAGTACTTC.

The CDR3 loop reads CASLRQSEQYF. The CDR3 DNA follows: TGTGCCAGCTTAAGACAATCCGAGCAGTACTTC. The chain has TRBV2 and TRBJ2-7; D remains ambiguous. Germline V gives CDR1 SNHLY, CDR2 FYNNEI. The V gene lost 8 bases and the J gene lost 6 bases, with 11 bases spanning the gap. The CDR3 totals 11 residues.

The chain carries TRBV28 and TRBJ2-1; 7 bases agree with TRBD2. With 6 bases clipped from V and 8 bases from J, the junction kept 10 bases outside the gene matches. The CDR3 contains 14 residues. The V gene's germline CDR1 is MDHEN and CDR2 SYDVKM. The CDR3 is CASSLAGVRDEQFF. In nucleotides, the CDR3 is TGTGCCAGCAGCCTGGCGGGGGTACGGGATGAGCAGTTCTTC.

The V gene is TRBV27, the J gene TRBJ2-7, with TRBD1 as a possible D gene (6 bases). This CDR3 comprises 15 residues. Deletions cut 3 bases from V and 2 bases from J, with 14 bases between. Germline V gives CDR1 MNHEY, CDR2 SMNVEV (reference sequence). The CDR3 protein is CASSFWQGSPYEQYF. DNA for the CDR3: TGTGCCAGCAGTTTTTGGCAGGGGTCCCCCTACGAGCAGTACTTC.

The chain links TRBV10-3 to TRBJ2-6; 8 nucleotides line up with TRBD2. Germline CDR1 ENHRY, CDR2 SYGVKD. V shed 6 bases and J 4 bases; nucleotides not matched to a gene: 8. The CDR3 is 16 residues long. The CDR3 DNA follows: TGTGCCATCAGGGAGACGGGAGGGCCCGGGGCCAACGTCCTGACTTTC. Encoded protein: CAIRETGGPGANVLTF.

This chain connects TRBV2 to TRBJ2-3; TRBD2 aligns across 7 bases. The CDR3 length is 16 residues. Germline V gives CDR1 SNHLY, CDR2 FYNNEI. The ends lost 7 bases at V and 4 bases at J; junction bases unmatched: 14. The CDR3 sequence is CASIPPWAGDADTQYF. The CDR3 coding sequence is TGTGCCAGCATCCCCCCGTGGGCGGGGGATGCAGATACGCAGTATTTT.

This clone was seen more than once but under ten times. Here the CDR3 reads CSTKGTSGQETQYF. The CDR3 region has the DNA TGCAGCACCAAAGGGACTAGCGGCCAAGAGACCCAGTACTTC. The chain recombines TRBV29-1 with TRBJ2-5; 11 bases map to TRBD2. The germline V gene has CDR1 SQVTM and CDR2 ANQGSEA. With 8 bases clipped from V and 1 base from J, the junction kept 6 bases outside the gene matches. This CDR3 is built from 14 residues.

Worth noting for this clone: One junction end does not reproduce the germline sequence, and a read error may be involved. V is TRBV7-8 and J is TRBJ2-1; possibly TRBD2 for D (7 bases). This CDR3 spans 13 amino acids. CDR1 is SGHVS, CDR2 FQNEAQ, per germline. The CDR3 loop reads CASSQRAVGGPVF. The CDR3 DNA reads TGTGCCAGCAGCCAGAGAGCCGTGGGGGGGCCGGTCTTC.

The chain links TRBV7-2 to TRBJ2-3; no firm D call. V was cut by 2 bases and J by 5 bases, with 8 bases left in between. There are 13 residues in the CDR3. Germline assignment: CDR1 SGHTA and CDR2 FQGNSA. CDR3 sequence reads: CASSLSVEDTQYF. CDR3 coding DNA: TGTGCCAGCAGCTTATCGGTCGAAGATACGCAGTATTTT.

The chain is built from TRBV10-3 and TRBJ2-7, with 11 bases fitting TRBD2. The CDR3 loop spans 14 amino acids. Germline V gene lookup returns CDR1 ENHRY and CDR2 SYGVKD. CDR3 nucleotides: TGTGCTGTCACCCCGACTAGCGGGACCTACGAGCAGTACTTC. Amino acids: CAVTPTSGTYEQYF.